Detailed here is one TCR beta chain. As yet, its antigen is unknown. Donors, healthy HIV-negative adults, lacked recent acute infections or vaccinations. At a deep level, the assay was run. In the original processing: For the immunoSEQ data, sequences were junction-only without quality scores, so filtering differed. Only in-frame clones appear in the TCRdb table, and some are missing; sequencing was by immunoSEQ multiplex PCR. D and trimming were read from the DNA, whereas the V and J calls and clone size are those reported in that table. The data contain around 200,000 clones, roughly 70% of them singletons. This sample stems from a study of shared clonotypes between healthy human individuals. Study-level findings and limits: An effect of sequencing depth on clonotype sharing among donors was expected.

What was sequenced was memory CD4+ T cells sorted from blood. Subset specified: CD45RA-negative fraction. The clonotype was recovered from a man aged 30-40 years in good health.

CDR3 region: CASRHTILRQDDYGYTF. CDR3 coding DNA: TGTGCAAGTCGCCACACAATACTCAGACAGGATGACTATGGCTACACCTTC. The chain is built from TRBV12-2 and TRBJ1-2; the D segment call TRBD1 is taken from the table without a DNA check. TRBV12-2 is flagged as a pseudogene. This CDR3 comprises 17 residues.